Only a few counts were recorded for the clone carrying this T cell receptor beta chain. The target antigen is unknown. The authors reverse transcribed all of the isolated RNA, so sequencing captured expressed TCRB transcripts. This table comes from immunoSEQ multiplex PCR, and its TCRdb copy is limited to in-frame clones, with some not included. The sample holds under 300,000 clones; 14% are singletons and the top ten take about 0.018%. This sample is drawn from a study of beta chain features in type 1 diabetes. Study in general: Across the samples, over 85 million sorted cells were examined in total.

Sorting produced populations that all topped 95% purity. CDR3 size: 15 residues. The V end was cut by 5 bases, the J end by 7 bases, with 20 bases between. The V gene's germline CDR1 is LNHDA and CDR2 SQIVND (reference sequence). The study, taken as a whole, reports: Among patients with Type 1 diabetes, TCRB CDR3s were moderately but significantly shorter in every one of the four CD4+ subsets.

The chain couples TRBV19 to TRBJ1-2; D is unresolved. Material: naive CD4+ T cells from blood. The sequence derives from a man aged 25-45 years with type 1 diabetes. DNA for the CDR3: TGTGCCAGTAGTGGGGTTGGAGGAAGGTATAGTGGCTACACCTTC. As protein: CASSGVGGRYSGYTF.